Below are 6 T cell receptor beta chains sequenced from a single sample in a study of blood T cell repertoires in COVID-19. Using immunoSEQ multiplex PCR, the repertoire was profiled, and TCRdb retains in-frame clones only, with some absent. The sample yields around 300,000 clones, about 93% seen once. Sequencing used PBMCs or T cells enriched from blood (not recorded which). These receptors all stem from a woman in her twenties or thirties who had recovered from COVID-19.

In nucleotides, the CDR3 is TGTGCCAGCAGCGGGGGACTAGCGGGACCCAAGGTGGGAGAGACCCAGTACTTC. Its translation: CASSGGLAGPKVGETQYF. This chain links TRBV9 with TRBJ2-5, with TRBD2 matching 13 bases. The CDR3 is 18 residues long. In germline, CDR1 is SGDLS, CDR2 YYNGEE. Germline trimming cut 3 bases from V and 4 bases from J; bases unmatched to any gene: 12.

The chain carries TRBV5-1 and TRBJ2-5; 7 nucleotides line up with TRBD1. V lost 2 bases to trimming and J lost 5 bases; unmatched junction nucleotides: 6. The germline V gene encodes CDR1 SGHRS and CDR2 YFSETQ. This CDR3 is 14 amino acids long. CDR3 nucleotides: TGCGCCAGCAGCTTTGGAGACAGGGCGGAGACCCAGTACTTC. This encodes CASSFGDRAETQYF.

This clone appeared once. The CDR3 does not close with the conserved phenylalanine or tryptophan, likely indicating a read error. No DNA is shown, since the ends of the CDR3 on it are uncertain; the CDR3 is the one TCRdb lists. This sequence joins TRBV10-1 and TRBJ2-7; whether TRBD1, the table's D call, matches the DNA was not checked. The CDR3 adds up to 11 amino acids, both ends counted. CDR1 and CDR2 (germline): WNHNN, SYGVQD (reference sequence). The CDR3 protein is CASSARQGLVG.

The CDR3 here is CASSLQLTSETETQYF. In DNA, the CDR3 is TGTGCCAGCAGCTTACAACTGACTAGCGAAACGGAGACCCAGTACTTC. The J gene is TRBJ2-5, the V gene TRBV7-3; 8 nucleotides agree with TRBD2. Germline CDR1 and CDR2: SGHTA and FQGTGA. CDR3 length: 16 amino acids. Trimming cost V 2 bases and J 5 bases; bases outside gene matches: 10.

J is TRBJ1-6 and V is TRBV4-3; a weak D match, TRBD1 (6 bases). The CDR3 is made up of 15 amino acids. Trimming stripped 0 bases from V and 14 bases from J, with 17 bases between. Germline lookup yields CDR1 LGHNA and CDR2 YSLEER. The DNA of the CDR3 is TGCGCCAGCAGCCAAGATTCACAGGGTCGTTCCGCCCTCCACTTT. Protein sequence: CASSQDSQGRSALHF.

The CDR3 spells CASSLAAGGVGGELFF. As DNA, the CDR3 is TGTGCCAGCAGCTTAGCAGCGGGAGGGGTCGGCGGGGAGCTGTTTTTT. This sequence joins TRBV11-2 and TRBJ2-2, with 10 bases lining up with TRBD2. Germline V gene lookup returns CDR1 SGHAT and CDR2 FQNNGV. CDR3 length equals 16 residues. V gave up 1 base and J gave up 7 bases; unmatched junction bases: 6. The variable domain in full, with the rest retrieved from reference TRBV11-2 and TRBJ2-2, is EAGVAQSPRYKIIEKRQSVAFWCNPISGHATLYWYQQILGQGPKLLIQFQNNGVVDDSQLPKDRFSAERLKGVDSTLKIQPAKLEDSAVYLCASSLAAGGVGGELFFGEGSRLTVL.